One T cell receptor beta chain is described in this entry. These data are taken from a study of blood T cell repertoires in COVID-19. Across the study: From the United States, Italy and Spain came samples of acute and convalescent COVID-19. In each case, the material was cDNA or gDNA derived from T cells, B-cell-depleted T cells, or PBMCs.

The CDR3 consists of 16 residues. The trim removed 4 bases at V and 4 bases at J, leaving 8 bases unmatched. CDR1 is MNHEY and CDR2 is SVGAGI in the germline V gene. Authors' analysis steps: Amplification of reference gene primers provided the estimated nucleated cell counts. Data came from immunoSEQ multiplex PCR; TCRdb stores just in-frame clones and leaves some out. The DNA gave D and trimming, while V, J and clone size come from that table. Here the sample spans 250,000 to 300,000 clones, less than 85% being singletons. The sequencing sample was made of peripheral blood. The chain joins TRBV6-5 to TRBJ2-2; 8 bases agree with TRBD1. This clonotype was obtained from a man in his sixties who had recovered from COVID-19. The CDR3 here is CASSSRQGRVTGELFF. CDR3 nucleotide sequence: TGTGCCAGCAGTTCCCGACAGGGGCGGGTCACCGGGGAGCTGTTTTTT.